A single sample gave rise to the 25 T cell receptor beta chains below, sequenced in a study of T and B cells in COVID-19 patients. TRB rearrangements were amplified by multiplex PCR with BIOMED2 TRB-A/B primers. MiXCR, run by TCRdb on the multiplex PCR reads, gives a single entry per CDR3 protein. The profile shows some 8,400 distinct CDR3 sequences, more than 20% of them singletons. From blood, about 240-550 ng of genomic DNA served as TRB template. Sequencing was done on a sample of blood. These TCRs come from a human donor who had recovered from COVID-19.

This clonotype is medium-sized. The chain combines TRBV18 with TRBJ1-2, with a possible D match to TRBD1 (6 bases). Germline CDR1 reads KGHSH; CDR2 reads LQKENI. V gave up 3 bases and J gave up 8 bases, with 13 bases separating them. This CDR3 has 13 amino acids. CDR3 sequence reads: CASSPSGAEGYTF. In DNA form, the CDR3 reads TGTGCCAGCTCACCCTCGGGGGCGGAAGGCTACACCTTC.

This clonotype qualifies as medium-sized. The CDR3 reads CASSTRTGRLAGVTDTQYF. The CDR3 DNA follows: TGTGCCAGTAGTACCCGGACAGGTCGACTAGCGGGAGTCACAGATACGCAGTATTTT. The chain couples TRBV19 to TRBJ2-3; TRBD2 matches 12 bases. The CDR3 covers 19 residues. Looked up from germline, CDR1 is LNHDA and CDR2 is SQIVND (reference sequence). The trim removed 4 bases at V and 2 bases at J, leaving 13 bases unmatched.

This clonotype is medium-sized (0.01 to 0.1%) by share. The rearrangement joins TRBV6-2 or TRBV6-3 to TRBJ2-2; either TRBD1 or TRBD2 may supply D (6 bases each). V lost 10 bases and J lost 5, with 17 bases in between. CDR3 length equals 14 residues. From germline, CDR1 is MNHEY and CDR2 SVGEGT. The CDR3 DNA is TGTGCCATCAAGGGGGGAGTAGAGACCGGGGAGCTGTTTTTT. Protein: CAIKGGVETGELFF.

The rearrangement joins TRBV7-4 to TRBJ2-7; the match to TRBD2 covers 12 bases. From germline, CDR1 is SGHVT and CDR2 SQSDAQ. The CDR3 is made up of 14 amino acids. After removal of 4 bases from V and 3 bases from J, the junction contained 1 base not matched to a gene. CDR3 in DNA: TGTGCCAGCAGCTGGGGACTAGCGGGCTACGAGCAGTACTTC. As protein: CASSWGLAGYEQYF.

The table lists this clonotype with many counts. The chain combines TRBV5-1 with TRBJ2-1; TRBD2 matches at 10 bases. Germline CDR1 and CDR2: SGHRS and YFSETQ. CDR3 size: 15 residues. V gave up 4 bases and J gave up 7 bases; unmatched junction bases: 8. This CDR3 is CASSRGTSEGNEQFF. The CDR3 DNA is TGCGCCAGCAGCCGAGGGACTAGCGAAGGGAATGAGCAGTTCTTC.

This CDR3 reads CASSFLLAGEGTGELFF. CDR3 in DNA: TGTGCCAGCAGCTTCCTACTAGCGGGGGAGGGAACCGGGGAGCTGTTTTTT. This chain joins TRBV5-6 and TRBJ2-2, with 11 bases identical to TRBD2. With V trimmed by 2 bases and J by 5 bases, 8 bases remained unmatched. The germline CDR1 and CDR2 sequences are SGHDT and YYEEEE. The CDR3 runs 17 residues.

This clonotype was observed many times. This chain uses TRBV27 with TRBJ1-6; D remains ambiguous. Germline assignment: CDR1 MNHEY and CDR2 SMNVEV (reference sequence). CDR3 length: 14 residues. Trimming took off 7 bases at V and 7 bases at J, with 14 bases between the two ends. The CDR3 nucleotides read TGTGCCAGCACCCCCAGCAGCTCGAATTCACCCCTCCACTTT. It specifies CASTPSSSNSPLHF.

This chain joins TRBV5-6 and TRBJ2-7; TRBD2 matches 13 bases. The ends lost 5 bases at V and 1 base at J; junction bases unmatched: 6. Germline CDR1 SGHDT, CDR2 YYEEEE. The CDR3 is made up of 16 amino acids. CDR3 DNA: TGTGCCAGCAGTCATTTGACTAGCGGGGGGTCCTACGAGCAGTACTTC. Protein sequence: CASSHLTSGGSYEQYF.

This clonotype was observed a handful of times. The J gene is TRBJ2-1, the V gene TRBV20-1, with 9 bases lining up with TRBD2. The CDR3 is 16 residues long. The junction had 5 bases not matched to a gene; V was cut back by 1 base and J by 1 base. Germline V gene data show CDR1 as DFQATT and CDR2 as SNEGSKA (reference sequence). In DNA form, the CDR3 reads TGCAGTGCTAGAGGATCCGCGGGAGGGTCCTACAATGAGCAGTTCTTC. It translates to CSARGSAGGSYNEQFF.

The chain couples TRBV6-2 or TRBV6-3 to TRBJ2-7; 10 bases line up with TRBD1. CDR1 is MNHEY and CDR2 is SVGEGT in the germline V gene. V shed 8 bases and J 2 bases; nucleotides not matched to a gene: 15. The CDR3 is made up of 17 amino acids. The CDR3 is CASFPTGGFPGTYEQYF. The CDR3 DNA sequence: TGTGCCAGCTTCCCGACAGGGGGCTTCCCAGGGACCTACGAGCAGTACTTC.

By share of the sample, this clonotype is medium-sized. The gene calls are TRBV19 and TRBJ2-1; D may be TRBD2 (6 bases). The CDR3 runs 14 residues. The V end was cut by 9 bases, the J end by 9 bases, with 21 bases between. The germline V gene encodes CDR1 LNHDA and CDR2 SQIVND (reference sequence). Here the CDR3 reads CASQPGLVSSEQFF. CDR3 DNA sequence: TGTGCCAGCCAGCCGGGACTGGTCTCAAGTGAGCAGTTCTTC.

The CDR3 spells CASSQDLLAGGLKETQYF. DNA for the CDR3: TGCGCCAGCAGCCAAGATCTTCTAGCGGGGGGTTTAAAAGAGACCCAGTACTTC. V and J are TRBV4-3 and TRBJ2-5; the match to TRBD2 covers 11 bases. The CDR3 length is 18 residues. The germline V gene has CDR1 LGHNA and CDR2 YSLEER. The V and J ends lost 0 bases and 3 bases, in that order; junction bases with no gene match: 9.

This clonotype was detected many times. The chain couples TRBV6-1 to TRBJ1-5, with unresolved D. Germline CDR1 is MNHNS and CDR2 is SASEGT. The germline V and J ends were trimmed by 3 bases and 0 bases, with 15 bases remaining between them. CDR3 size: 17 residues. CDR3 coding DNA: TGTGCCAGCAGTGACCGCCGGGAGCCTTATAGCAATCAGCCCCAGCATTTT. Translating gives CASSDRREPYSNQPQHF.

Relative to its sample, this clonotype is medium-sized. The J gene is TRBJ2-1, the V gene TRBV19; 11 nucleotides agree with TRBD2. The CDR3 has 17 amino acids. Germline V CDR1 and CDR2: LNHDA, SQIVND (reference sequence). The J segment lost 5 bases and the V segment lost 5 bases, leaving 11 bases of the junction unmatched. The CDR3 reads CASSRTPTSGVHNEQFF. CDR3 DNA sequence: TGTGCCAGTAGTCGTACCCCGACTAGCGGGGTGCACAATGAGCAGTTCTTC.

The CDR3 here is CASSSRRLSSQETQYF. CDR3 sequence (DNA): TGTGCCAGCAGCAGCCGCCGACTATCCTCCCAAGAGACCCAGTACTTC. The chain joins TRBV7-2 to TRBJ2-5; D may be TRBD2 (5 bases). In germline, CDR1 is SGHTA, CDR2 FQGNSA. V was pared by 5 bases and J by 1 base, with 17 bases between. The length of the CDR3 is 16 residues.

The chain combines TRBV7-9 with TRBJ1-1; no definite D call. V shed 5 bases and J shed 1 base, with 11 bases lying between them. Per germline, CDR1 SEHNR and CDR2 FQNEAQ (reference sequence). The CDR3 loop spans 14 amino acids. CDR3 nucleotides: TGTGCCAGCAGCCCGAGGGCGGAGAACACTGAAGCTTTCTTT. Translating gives CASSPRAENTEAFF.

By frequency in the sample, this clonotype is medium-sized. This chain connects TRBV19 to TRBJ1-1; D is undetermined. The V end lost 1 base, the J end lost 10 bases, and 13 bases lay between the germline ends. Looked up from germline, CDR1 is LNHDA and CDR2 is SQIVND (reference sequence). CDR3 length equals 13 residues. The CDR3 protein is CASSIGPGFGAFF. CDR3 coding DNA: TGTGCCAGTAGTATAGGTCCGGGCTTCGGAGCTTTCTTT.

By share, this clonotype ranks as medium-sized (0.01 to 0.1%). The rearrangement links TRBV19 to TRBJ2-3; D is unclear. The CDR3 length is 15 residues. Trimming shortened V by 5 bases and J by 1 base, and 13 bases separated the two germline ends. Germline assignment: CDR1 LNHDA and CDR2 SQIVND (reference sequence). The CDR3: CASSASILGTDTQYF. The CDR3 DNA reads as TGTGCCAGTAGTGCCAGCATTCTTGGCACAGATACGCAGTATTTT.

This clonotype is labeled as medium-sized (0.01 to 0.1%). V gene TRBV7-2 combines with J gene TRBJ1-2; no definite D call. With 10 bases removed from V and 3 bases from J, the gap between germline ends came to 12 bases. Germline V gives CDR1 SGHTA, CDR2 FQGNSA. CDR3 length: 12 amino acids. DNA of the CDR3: TGTGCCACCTCAGCTTACGACTATGGCTACACCTTC. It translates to CATSAYDYGYTF.

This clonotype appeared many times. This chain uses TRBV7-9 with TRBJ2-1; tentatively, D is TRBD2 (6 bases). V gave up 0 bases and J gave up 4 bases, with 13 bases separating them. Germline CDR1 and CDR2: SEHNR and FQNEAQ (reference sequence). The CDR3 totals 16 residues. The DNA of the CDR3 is TGTGCCAGCAGCTTAGCGATGATAGGAGGGTACAATGAGCAGTTCTTC. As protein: CASSLAMIGGYNEQFF.

As DNA, the CDR3 is TGCAGTGCCCAGGACACAGATACGCAGTATTTT. It is translated as CSAQDTDTQYF. The J gene is TRBJ2-3, the V gene TRBV20-1; no firm D call. The germline V gene encodes CDR1 DFQATT and CDR2 SNEGSKA (reference sequence). The V end lost 6 bases, the J end lost 2 bases, and 6 bases lay between the germline ends. This CDR3 comprises 11 residues.

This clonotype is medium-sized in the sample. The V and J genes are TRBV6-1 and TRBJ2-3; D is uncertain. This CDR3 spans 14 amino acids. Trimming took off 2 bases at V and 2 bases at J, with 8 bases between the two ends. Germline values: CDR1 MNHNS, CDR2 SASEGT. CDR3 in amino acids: CASSEYGVTDTQYF. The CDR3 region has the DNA TGTGCCAGCAGTGAATATGGGGTCACAGATACGCAGTATTTT.

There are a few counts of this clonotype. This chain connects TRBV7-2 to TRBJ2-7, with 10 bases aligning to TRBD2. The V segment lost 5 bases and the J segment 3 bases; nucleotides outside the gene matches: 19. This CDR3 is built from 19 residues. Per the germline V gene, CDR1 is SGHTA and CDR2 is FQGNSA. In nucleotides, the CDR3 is TGTGCCAGCAGCCACCCGACTAGCGGGCCGAGGGGACTGGACTACGAGCAGTACTTC. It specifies CASSHPTSGPRGLDYEQYF.

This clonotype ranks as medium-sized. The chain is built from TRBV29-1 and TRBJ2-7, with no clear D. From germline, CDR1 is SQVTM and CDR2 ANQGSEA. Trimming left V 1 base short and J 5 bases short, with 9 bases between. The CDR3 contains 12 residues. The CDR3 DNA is TGCAGCGTTGAAGGGGGTAGGGACGAGCAGTACTTC. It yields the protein CSVEGGRDEQYF.

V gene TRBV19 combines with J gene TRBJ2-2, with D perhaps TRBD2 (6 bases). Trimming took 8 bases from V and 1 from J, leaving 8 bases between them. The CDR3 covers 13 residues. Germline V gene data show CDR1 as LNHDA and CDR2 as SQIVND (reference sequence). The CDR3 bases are TGTGCCAGTGAGGGAGGGAACACCGGGGAGCTGTTTTTT. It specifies CASEGGNTGELFF.